The 2 T cell receptor beta chains given below trace back to one sample, sequenced in a study of T cells in narcolepsy. Assay used: immunoSEQ multiplex PCR; TCRdb lists only in-frame clones, some missing. The sample holds 20,000 to 30,000 clones; about 80% are singletons and the top ten take about 0.69%. The sample was CD45RA- memory CD4+ T cells from PBMCs. The receptors derive from a human donor with narcolepsy.

This sequence joins TRBV29-1 and TRBJ1-1, with 9 bases fitting TRBD1. CDR3 length: 14 amino acids. The V gene's germline CDR1 is SQVTM and CDR2 ANQGSEA. The J segment lost 5 bases and the V segment lost 7 bases, leaving 11 bases of the junction unmatched. CDR3 residues: CSGRSSDRGTEAFF. CDR3 nucleotide sequence: TGCAGCGGCCGTTCGTCGGACAGGGGAACTGAAGCTTTCTTT.

This clone was observed a single time. The chain is built from TRBV7-9 and TRBJ1-4; D not certain. V lost 5 bases and J 7 bases, leaving 14 bases between the germline ends. Germline-derived CDR1 and CDR2 are SEHNR and FQNEAQ (reference sequence). The CDR3 contains 14 residues. CDR3 coding DNA: TGTGCCAGCAGCCCTTTAGGGAGGAGTGAAAAACTGTTTTTT. Protein product: CASSPLGRSEKLFF. Using reference TRBV7-9 and TRBJ1-4 for the parts outside the CDR3, the full variable domain is DTGVSQNPRHKITKRGQNVTFRCDPISEHNRLYWYRQTLGQGPEFLTYFQNEAQLEKSRLLSDRFSAERPKGSFSTLEIQRTEQGDSAMYLCASSPLGRSEKLFFGSGTQLSVL.